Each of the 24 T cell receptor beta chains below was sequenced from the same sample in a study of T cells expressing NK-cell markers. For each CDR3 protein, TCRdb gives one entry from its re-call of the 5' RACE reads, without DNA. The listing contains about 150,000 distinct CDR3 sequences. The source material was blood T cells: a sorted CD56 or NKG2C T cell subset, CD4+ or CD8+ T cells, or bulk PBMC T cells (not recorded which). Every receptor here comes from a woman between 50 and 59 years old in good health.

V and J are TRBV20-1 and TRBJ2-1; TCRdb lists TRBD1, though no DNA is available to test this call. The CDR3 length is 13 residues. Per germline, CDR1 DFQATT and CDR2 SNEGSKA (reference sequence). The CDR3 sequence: CSARGRGYNEQFF.

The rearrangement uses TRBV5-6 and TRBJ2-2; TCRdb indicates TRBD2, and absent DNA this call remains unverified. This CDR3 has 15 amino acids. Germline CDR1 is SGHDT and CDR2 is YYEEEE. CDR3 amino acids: CASSHSGGNTGELFF.

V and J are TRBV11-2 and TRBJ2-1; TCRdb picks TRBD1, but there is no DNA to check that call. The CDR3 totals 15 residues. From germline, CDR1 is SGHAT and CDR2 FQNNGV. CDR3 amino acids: CASSLDPGPPNEQFF.

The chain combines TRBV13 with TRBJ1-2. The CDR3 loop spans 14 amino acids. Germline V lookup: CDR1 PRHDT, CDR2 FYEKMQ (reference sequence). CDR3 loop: CASSLGRSSYGYTF.

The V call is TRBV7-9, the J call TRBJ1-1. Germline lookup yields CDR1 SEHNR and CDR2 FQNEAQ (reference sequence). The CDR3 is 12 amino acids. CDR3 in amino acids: CASSSGAMEAFF.

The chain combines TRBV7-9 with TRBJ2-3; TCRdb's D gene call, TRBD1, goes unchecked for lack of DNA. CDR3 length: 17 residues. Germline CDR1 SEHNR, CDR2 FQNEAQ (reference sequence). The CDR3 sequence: CASSPAVREDYTDTQYF.

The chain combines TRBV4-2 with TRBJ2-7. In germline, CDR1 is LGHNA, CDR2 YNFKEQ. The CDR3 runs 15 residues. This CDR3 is CASSQDSTGYYEQYF.

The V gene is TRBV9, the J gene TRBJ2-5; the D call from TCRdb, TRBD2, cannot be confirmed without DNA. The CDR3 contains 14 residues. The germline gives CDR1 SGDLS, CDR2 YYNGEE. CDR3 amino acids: CASSAGGTRETQYF.

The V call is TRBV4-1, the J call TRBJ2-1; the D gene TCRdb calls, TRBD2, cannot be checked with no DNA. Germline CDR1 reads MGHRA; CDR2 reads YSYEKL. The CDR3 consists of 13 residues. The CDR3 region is CASSLLADNEQFF.

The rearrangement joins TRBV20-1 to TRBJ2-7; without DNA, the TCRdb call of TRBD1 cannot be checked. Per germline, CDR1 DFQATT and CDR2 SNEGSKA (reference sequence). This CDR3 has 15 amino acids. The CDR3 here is CSASPSGTPTYEQYF.

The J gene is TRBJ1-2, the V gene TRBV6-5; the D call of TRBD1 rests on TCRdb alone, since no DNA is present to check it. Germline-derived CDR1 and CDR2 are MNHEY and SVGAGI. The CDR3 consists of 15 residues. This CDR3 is CASSYSGQGAAGYTF.

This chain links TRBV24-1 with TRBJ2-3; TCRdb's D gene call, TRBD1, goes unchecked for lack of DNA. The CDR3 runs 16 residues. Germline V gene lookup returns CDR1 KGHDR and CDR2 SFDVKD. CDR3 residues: CATSAAPDSETDTQYF.

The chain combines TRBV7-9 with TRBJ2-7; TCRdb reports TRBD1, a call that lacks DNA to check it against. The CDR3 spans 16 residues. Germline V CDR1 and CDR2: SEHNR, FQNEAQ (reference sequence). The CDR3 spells CASSPSARDDGNEQYF.

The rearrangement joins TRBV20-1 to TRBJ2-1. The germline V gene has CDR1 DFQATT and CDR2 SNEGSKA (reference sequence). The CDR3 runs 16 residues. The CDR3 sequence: CSARDLETSSYNEQFF.

The CDR3 sequence is CASSLNKGGPGETQYF. The chain links TRBV7-9 to TRBJ2-5; TCRdb calls TRBD2, which cannot be checked without DNA. Germline V gives CDR1 SEHNR, CDR2 FQNEAQ (reference sequence). The CDR3 is 16 residues long.

This CDR3 reads CSGEHESEQYF. The V gene is TRBV29-1, the J gene TRBJ2-7. Per germline, CDR1 SQVTM and CDR2 ANQGSEA. CDR3 size: 11 residues.

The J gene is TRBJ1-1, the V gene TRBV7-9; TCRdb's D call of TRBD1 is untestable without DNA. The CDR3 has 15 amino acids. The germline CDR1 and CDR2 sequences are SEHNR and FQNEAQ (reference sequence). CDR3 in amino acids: CASSSSGGNGTEAFF.

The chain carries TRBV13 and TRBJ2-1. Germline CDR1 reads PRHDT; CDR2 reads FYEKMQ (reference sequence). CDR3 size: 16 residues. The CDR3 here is CASSLGWRSSYNEQFF.

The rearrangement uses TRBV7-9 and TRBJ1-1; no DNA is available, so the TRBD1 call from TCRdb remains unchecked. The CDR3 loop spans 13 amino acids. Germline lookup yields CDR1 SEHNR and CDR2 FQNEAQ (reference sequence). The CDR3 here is CASSFMGGTEAFF.

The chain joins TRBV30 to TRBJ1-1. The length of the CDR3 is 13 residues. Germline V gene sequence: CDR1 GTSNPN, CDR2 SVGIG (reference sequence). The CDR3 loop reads CAWGTGMNTEAFF.

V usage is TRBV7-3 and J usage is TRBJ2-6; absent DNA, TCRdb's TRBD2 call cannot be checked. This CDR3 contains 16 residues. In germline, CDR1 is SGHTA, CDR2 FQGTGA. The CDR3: CASSRLAGSGANVLTF.

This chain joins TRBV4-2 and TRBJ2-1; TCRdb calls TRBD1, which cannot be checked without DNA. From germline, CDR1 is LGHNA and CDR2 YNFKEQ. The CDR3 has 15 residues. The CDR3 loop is CASSPRDWGDNEQFF.

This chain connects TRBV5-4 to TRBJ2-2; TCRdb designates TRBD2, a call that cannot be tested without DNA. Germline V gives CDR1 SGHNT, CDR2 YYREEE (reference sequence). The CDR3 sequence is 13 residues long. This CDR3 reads CAGLAGATGELFF.

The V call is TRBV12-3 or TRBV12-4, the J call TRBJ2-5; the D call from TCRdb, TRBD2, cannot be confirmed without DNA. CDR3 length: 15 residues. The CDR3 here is CASSPRIAGGETQYF.